This TCR beta chain was sequenced during a study of blood T cell repertoires in COVID-19. As for the study in general: Nucleic acid was either cDNA or gDNA, and it came from T cells, B-cell-depleted T cells, or PBMCs.

V was shortened by 1 base and J by 5 bases, with 17 bases between the two germline ends. CDR3 length: 16 amino acids. CDR1 SEHNR and CDR2 FQNEAQ come from the germline V gene (reference sequence). Clones were read by immunoSEQ multiplex PCR, and TCRdb kept only the in-frame ones, dropping some. The data contain 200,000 or so clones, 80% to 90% of them singletons. V usage is TRBV7-9 and J usage is TRBJ1-1, with a weak D call TRBD1 (6 bases). Sequencing was performed on peripheral blood. The clonotype was recovered from a man between 40 and 49 years old who had recovered from COVID-19. CDR3 in amino acids: CASSLGRAGDRTEAFF. DNA for the CDR3: TGTGCCAGCAGCTTAGGTAGGGCAGGGGATAGGACTGAAGCTTTCTTT.